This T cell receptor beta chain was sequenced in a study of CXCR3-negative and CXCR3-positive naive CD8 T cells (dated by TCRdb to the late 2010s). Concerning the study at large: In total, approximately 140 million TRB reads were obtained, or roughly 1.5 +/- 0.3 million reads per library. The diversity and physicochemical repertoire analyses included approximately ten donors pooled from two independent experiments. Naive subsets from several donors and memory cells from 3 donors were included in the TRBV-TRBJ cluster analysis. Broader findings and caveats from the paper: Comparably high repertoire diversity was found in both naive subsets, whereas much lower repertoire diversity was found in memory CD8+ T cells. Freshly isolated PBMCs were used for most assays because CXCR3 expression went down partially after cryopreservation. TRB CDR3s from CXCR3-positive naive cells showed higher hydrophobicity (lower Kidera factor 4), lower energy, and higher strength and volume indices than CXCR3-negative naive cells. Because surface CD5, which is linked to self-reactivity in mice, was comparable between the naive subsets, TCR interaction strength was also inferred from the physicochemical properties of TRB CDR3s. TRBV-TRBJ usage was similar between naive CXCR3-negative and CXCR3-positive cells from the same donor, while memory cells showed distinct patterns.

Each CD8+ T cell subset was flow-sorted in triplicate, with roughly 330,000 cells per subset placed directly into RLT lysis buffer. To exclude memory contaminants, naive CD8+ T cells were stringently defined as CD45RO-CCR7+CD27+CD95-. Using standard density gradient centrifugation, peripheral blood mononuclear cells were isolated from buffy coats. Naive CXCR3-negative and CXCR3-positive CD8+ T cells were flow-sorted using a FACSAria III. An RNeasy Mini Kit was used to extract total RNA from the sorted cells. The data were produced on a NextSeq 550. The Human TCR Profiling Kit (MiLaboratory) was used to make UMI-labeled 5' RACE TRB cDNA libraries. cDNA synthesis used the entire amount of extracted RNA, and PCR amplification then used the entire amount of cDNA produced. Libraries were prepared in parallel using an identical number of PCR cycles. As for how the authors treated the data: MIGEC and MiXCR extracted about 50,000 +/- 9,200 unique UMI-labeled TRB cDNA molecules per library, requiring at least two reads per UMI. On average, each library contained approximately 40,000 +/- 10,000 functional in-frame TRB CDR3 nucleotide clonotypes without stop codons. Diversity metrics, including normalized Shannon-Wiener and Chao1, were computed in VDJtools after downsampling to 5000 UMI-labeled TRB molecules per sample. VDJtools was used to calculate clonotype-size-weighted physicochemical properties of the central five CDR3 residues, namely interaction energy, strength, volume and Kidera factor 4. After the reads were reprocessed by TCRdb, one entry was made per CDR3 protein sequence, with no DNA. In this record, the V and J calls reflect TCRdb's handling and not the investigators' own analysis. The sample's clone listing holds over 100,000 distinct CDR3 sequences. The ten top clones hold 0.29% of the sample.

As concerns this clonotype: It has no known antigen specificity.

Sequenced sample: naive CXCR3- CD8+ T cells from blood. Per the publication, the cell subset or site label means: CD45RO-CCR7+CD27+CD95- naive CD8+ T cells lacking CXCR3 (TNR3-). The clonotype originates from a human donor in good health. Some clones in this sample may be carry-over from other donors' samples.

The CDR3: CASSQDFIRQGSNTGELFF. The rearranged chain carries TRBV14 and TRBJ2-2; TCRdb's D gene call, TRBD1, goes unchecked for lack of DNA. The germline V gene encodes CDR1 SGHDN and CDR2 FVKESK. The CDR3 has 19 amino acids, counting the end cysteine and phenylalanine. No DNA has been recorded.